Following are 28 T cell receptor beta chains from one sample sequenced in a study of blood T cell repertoires in COVID-19. Assay: immunoSEQ multiplex PCR; the TCRdb copy retains only in-frame clones and omits some. The sample carries 200,000 or so clones, about 84% recorded once. Sequenced input: peripheral blood. Every receptor here comes from a woman aged 30 to 39 with acute or convalescent COVID-19.

The chain couples TRBV28 to TRBJ1-1; 8 bases map to TRBD1. V lost 7 bases to trimming and J lost 2 bases; unmatched junction nucleotides: 6. Looked up from germline, CDR1 is MDHEN and CDR2 is SYDVKM. The CDR3 has 14 residues. The CDR3 loop is CASISQGGNTEAFF. The CDR3 nucleotides are TGTGCCAGCATCTCACAGGGGGGAAACACTGAAGCTTTCTTT.

The chain carries TRBV4-1 and TRBJ2-1; D unclear. CDR1 is MGHRA and CDR2 is YSYEKL in the germline V gene. V was trimmed by 4 bases and J by 3 bases, leaving 4 bases between them. This CDR3 contains 12 residues. The CDR3 spells CASSRVYNEQFF. As DNA, the CDR3 is TGCGCCAGCAGCCGAGTCTACAATGAGCAGTTCTTC.

The chain carries TRBV6-4 and TRBJ1-5, with D possibly matching TRBD1 (6 bases). The V gene's germline CDR1 is MRHNA and CDR2 SNTAGT. Trimming took 3 bases from V and 13 from J, leaving 16 bases between them. This CDR3 is built from 13 residues. The CDR3 here is CASSESWDTPQHF. DNA of the CDR3: TGTGCCAGCAGTGAAAGTTGGGACACACCTCAGCATTTT.

This clone was seen only a few times. The V gene is TRBV6-5, the J gene TRBJ1-6; a weak D match, TRBD1 (6 bases). The germline V gene has CDR1 MNHEY and CDR2 SVGAGI. This CDR3 spans 14 amino acids. V was trimmed by 6 bases and J by 10 bases, leaving 16 bases between them. CDR3 coding DNA: TGTGCCAGCAGGCCATCGAGGGGGAGATCACCCCTCCACTTT. Protein sequence: CASRPSRGRSPLHF.

V usage is TRBV10-3 and J usage is TRBJ1-1, with D maybe TRBD1 (6 bases). V lost 10 bases and J 1 base, leaving 16 bases between the germline ends. Germline assignment: CDR1 ENHRY and CDR2 SYGVKD. This CDR3 contains 14 residues. The CDR3 region has the DNA TGTGCCACCTCGACAGGTTACAAGAACACTGAAGCTTTCTTT. Its protein product is CATSTGYKNTEAFF.

The chain couples TRBV4-2 to TRBJ1-2; possibly TRBD1 for D (6 bases). CDR3 length: 15 amino acids. Trimming removed 1 base at V and 2 bases at J, with 11 bases between. Germline V gene sequence: CDR1 LGHNA, CDR2 YNFKEQ. Here the CDR3 reads CASSQGVGQNYGYTF. The CDR3 DNA sequence: TGTGCCAGCAGCCAAGGGGTAGGACAGAACTATGGCTACACCTTC.

The chain carries TRBV4-2 and TRBJ2-1; 10 nucleotides match TRBD2. CDR1 is LGHNA, CDR2 YNFKEQ, per germline. With 1 base clipped from V and 7 bases from J, the junction kept 7 bases outside the gene matches. The CDR3 is made up of 16 amino acids. The CDR3 loop reads CASSQGEASGSNEQFF. The CDR3 DNA reads as TGTGCCAGCAGCCAAGGAGAAGCTAGCGGGAGTAATGAGCAGTTCTTC.

The rearrangement uses TRBV5-1 and TRBJ2-5, with D possibly being TRBD2 (7 bases). The germline V gene encodes CDR1 SGHRS and CDR2 YFSETQ. V lost 1 base to trimming and J lost 5 bases, with 9 bases between them. The CDR3 is made up of 13 amino acids. The CDR3 DNA follows: TGCGCCAGCAGCTTGCGGGGGGCTGAGACCCAGTACTTC. Translated, it gives CASSLRGAETQYF.

The chain uses TRBV12-3 or TRBV12-4 and TRBJ2-1; possibly TRBD1 for D (5 bases). This CDR3 has 13 amino acids. The V end was cut by 3 bases, the J end by 9 bases, with 12 bases between. The CDR3 loop reads CASSFIIGAEQFF. Here the CDR3 DNA reads TGTGCCAGCAGTTTTATTATTGGGGCTGAGCAGTTCTTC.

This chain links TRBV7-2 with TRBJ1-5; possibly TRBD1 for D (5 bases). Germline CDR1 is SGHTA and CDR2 is FQGNSA. This CDR3 spans 18 amino acids. Trimming took 5 bases from V and 0 from J, leaving 20 bases between them. CDR3 sequence: CASSLRHGGVGSNQPQHF. The CDR3 DNA reads TGTGCCAGCAGCCTACGACATGGGGGGGTCGGTAGCAATCAGCCCCAGCATTTT.

For this clone: This specimen includes other DNA sequences encoding the same CDR3. V is TRBV5-1 and J is TRBJ2-1; tentatively, D is TRBD2 (5 bases). The CDR3 runs to 15 residues. The V end lost 2 bases, the J end lost 0 bases, and 9 bases lay between the germline ends. The germline gives CDR1 SGHRS, CDR2 YFSETQ. In DNA, the CDR3 is TGCGCCAGCAGCTTTGGTGGGAGCTCCTACAATGAGCAGTTCTTC. Translating gives CASSFGGSSYNEQFF.

The gene calls are TRBV29-1 and TRBJ1-1, with D perhaps TRBD1 (5 bases). The germline V and J ends were trimmed by 5 bases and 4 bases, with 11 bases remaining between them. The CDR3 covers 12 residues. CDR1 SQVTM and CDR2 ANQGSEA come from the germline V gene. The CDR3 sequence is CSVSDQGTEAFF. The CDR3 DNA reads TGCAGCGTTAGTGACCAGGGCACTGAAGCTTTCTTT.

The count of this clone is one. The CDR3 region is CATSRAPLPGYRDNEQFF. The CDR3 DNA follows: TGTGCCACCAGCAGAGCCCCACTCCCGGGGTACAGGGACAATGAGCAGTTCTTC. The chain joins TRBV15 to TRBJ2-1; TRBD1 might be the D (6 bases). The CDR3 runs to 18 residues. V lost 1 base, J lost 5 bases, and 21 bases lay in between. CDR1 and CDR2 (germline): LNHNV, YYDKDF (reference sequence).

The V call is TRBV9, the J call TRBJ2-6, with 9 nucleotides matching TRBD1. V trimming: 3 bases; J trimming: 1 base; junction bases outside the gene matches: 2. The CDR3 covers 16 residues. CDR1 and CDR2 (germline): SGDLS, YYNGEE. CDR3 DNA: TGTGCCAGCAGCGCCGGGACAGGGTCTGGGGCCAACGTCCTGACTTTC. Translated, it gives CASSAGTGSGANVLTF.

The chain recombines TRBV29-1 with TRBJ2-5; D remains ambiguous. The germline gives CDR1 SQVTM, CDR2 ANQGSEA. The V end was cut by 7 bases, the J end by 2 bases, with 17 bases between. CDR3 length equals 14 residues. DNA for the CDR3: TGCAGCGCTGGGTCCTTGGGCAGACAAGAGACCCAGTACTTC. Protein: CSAGSLGRQETQYF.

In this sample, this clone turned up a few times. J is TRBJ1-6 and V is TRBV2; no definite D call. V gave up 5 bases and J gave up 9 bases, with 11 bases separating them. The germline CDR1 and CDR2 sequences are SNHLY and FYNNEI. This CDR3 is built from 13 residues. CDR3 sequence reads: CASSRRLASPLHF. The CDR3 DNA follows: TGTGCCAGCAGTCGGAGGCTTGCTTCACCCCTCCACTTT.

This clone appeared a single time. CDR3 sequence (DNA): TGTGCCAGCAGCCAAATATCTGACCGGGTCACCTTC. As protein: CASSQISDRVTF. This rearrangement joins TRBV14 to TRBJ1-2; D is unclear. This CDR3 contains 12 residues. CDR1 SGHDN and CDR2 FVKESK come from the germline V gene. V shed 2 bases and J shed 13 bases, with 14 bases lying between them.

V usage is TRBV6-5 and J usage is TRBJ1-2; D might be TRBD1 (5 bases). Germline CDR1 reads MNHEY; CDR2 reads SVGAGI. Trimming shortened V by 6 bases and J by 10 bases, and 21 bases separated the two germline ends. This CDR3 has 14 amino acids. In DNA, the CDR3 is TGTGCCAGCAGGCCTCAGGGTTCTCTATCCTTCTACACCTTC. Its translation is CASRPQGSLSFYTF.

The J gene is TRBJ2-3, the V gene TRBV30; 10 positions agree with TRBD2. The germline V gene has CDR1 GTSNPN and CDR2 SVGIG (reference sequence). The J segment lost 4 bases and the V segment lost 0 bases, leaving 1 base of the junction unmatched. CDR3 size: 14 residues. CDR3 sequence reads: CAWSVAGGPDTQYF. The DNA for the CDR3 is TGTGCCTGGAGTGTAGCGGGGGGGCCAGATACGCAGTATTTT.

The V call is TRBV4-1, the J call TRBJ1-2, with 7 bases lining up with TRBD1. J gave up 5 bases and V 1 base, and 10 bases lay outside the gene matches. The CDR3 has 16 amino acids. From germline, CDR1 is MGHRA and CDR2 YSYEKL. CDR3 loop: CASSQVEGTGEYGYTF. The CDR3 bases are TGCGCCAGCAGCCAAGTGGAGGGAACAGGGGAATATGGCTACACCTTC.

The chain links TRBV10-3 to TRBJ1-3, with no clear D. Trimming removed 3 bases from V and 0 bases from J, with 6 bases in between. Germline values: CDR1 ENHRY, CDR2 SYGVKD. CDR3 length equals 14 residues. The CDR3 DNA follows: TGTGCCATCAGTGACAGAAACTCTGGAAACACCATATATTTT. Its protein product is CAISDRNSGNTIYF.

The chain joins TRBV30 to TRBJ2-7; the match to TRBD1 covers 7 bases. V lost 1 base to trimming and J lost 6 bases; unmatched junction nucleotides: 9. This CDR3 region has 14 residues. Germline V CDR1 and CDR2: GTSNPN, SVGIG (reference sequence). CDR3 sequence: CAWSAGQTVGEQYF. DNA for the CDR3: TGTGCCTGGAGTGCGGGACAGACCGTCGGCGAGCAGTACTTC.

This clone appeared once. The gene calls are TRBV19 and TRBJ2-7; TRBD1 matches at 8 bases. The CDR3 totals 13 residues. Per germline, CDR1 LNHDA and CDR2 SQIVND (reference sequence). The J segment lost 2 bases and the V segment lost 6 bases, leaving 3 bases of the junction unmatched. In nucleotides, the CDR3 is TGTGCCAGTAGCCGACAGGGGACCTACGAGCAGTACTTC. It codes for CASSRQGTYEQYF.

There are a few counts of this clone. The gene calls are TRBV13 and TRBJ1-2; TRBD1 might be the D (5 bases). The V gene lost 5 bases and the J gene lost 7 bases, with 11 bases spanning the gap. The CDR3 is 12 amino acids. The germline gives CDR1 PRHDT, CDR2 FYEKMQ (reference sequence). CDR3 amino acids: CASSRGNGGYTF. CDR3 bases: TGTGCCAGCAGCAGGGGAAACGGTGGCTACACCTTC. The entire variable domain, with the rest obtained from reference TRBV13 and TRBJ1-2, is as follows: AAGVIQSPRHLIKEKRETATLKCYPIPRHDTVYWYQQGPGQDPQFLISFYEKMQSDKGSIPDRFSAQQFSDYHSELNMSSLELGDSALYFCASSRGNGGYTFGSGTRLTVV.

The CDR3 bases are TGTGCCAGCAGCACAAAGACAGGGTCGCGGAATTCACCCCTCCACTTT. It encodes CASSTKTGSRNSPLHF. The chain employs TRBV11-2 and TRBJ1-6, with 7 bases that match TRBD1. CDR1 is SGHAT, CDR2 FQNNGV, per germline. The CDR3 sequence is 16 residues long. V was clipped by 5 bases and J by 7 bases; unmatched bases: 11.

The rearrangement uses TRBV28 and TRBJ2-5; maybe TRBD2 (7 bases). The CDR3 sequence is 14 residues long. V dropped 10 bases and J dropped 1 base, with 16 bases sitting between them. Germline lookup yields CDR1 MDHEN and CDR2 SYDVKM. CDR3 bases: TGTGCCACAAGAGGGGGGGGGACCCAAGAGACCCAGTACTTC. It specifies CATRGGGTQETQYF. Drawing the rest from reference TRBV28 and TRBJ2-5, the complete variable domain is DVKVTQSSRYLVKRTGEKVFLECVQDMDHENMFWYRQDPGLGLRLIYFSYDVKMKEKGDIPEGYSVSREKKERFSLILESASTNQTSMYLCATRGGGTQETQYFGPGTRLLVL.

This clone appeared once. This chain connects TRBV27 to TRBJ1-5; a possible D gene is TRBD1 (6 bases). CDR3 length equals 14 residues. V gave up 2 bases and J gave up 4 bases, with 9 bases separating them. Germline V gene lookup returns CDR1 MNHEY and CDR2 SMNVEV (reference sequence). Written as DNA, the CDR3 is TGTGCCAGCAGTTTAAGGGGGTGGAATCAGCCCCAGCATTTT. Its translation: CASSLRGWNQPQHF.

The rearrangement links TRBV6-7 to TRBJ1-2; D gene unclear. TRBV6-7 is an open reading frame, and its role is uncertain. The CDR3 has 14 residues. Deletions cut 3 bases from V and 4 bases from J, with 12 bases between. The CDR3 bases are TGTGCCAGCAGTTATGCCAGGCTAAGCTATGGCTACACCTTC. Translated: CASSYARLSYGYTF.